This TCR beta chain was captured by sequencing in a study of PD-1 blockade in classical Hodgkin lymphoma. Of note for this clone: An end of the junction differs from the germline gene, which may be a read error. This sample also contains other DNA sequences that code for the same CDR3.

Only in-frame clones appear in the TCRdb table, and some are missing; sequencing was by immunoSEQ multiplex PCR. This table has under 130,000 clones, around 90% appearing once. Stated time point: cycle 4 day 1 (C4D1), after 6 weeks of nivolumab. Each patient's relapse followed autologous stem cell transplantation, and brentuximab vedotin exposure varied. Germline V gives CDR1 SGHAT, CDR2 FQNNGV. The CDR3 totals 15 residues. This TCR was sampled from a human donor with classical Hodgkin lymphoma. Material: peripheral blood mononuclear cells (PBMCs), obtained before the fourth cycle of nivolumab. This chain links TRBV11-2 with TRBJ1-4, with D maybe TRBD1 (5 bases). DNA for the CDR3: TGTGCCAGTAGCTTAGAGGGCAGGGTCGGCGAAAAACTGTTTTTT. Its translation is CASSLEGRVGEKLFF. The variable domain in full, completed from reference TRBV11-2 and TRBJ1-4, reads EAGVAQSPRYKIIEKRQSVAFWCNPISGHATLYWYQQILGQGPKLLIQFQNNGVVDDSQLPKDRFSAERLKGVDSTLKIQPAKLEDSAVYLCASSLEGRVGEKLFFGSGTQLSVL.